A selection of T cell receptor beta chains follows, all from one sample in a study of blood T cells in healthy people across ages. TCRdb processed the 5' RACE reads anew with MiXCR; each CDR3 protein has one entry. The sample includes around 1.5 million distinct CDR3 sequences, roughly 30% of them seen just once. The specimen sequenced was blood. These receptors came from a woman in her thirties in good health. Both conserved end residues are part of each CDR3. Fields, in order: J gene, D gene, clone size, V gene, CDR3 DNA, CDR3 protein. D genes are given only for firm matches. Only some rows state a clone size, as once, few, many or a class for expanded clones.

j_gene: TRBJ2-1
d_gene: -
abundance: few
v_gene: TRBV28
CDR3nt: TGTGCCAGCAGTTTGACGGCGGGATCCGGGAAGTTCTTC
CDR3aa: CASSLTAGSGKFF

j_gene: TRBJ1-1
d_gene: -
abundance: -
v_gene: TRBV7-9
CDR3nt: TGTGCCAGCAGCCCCGTTGTAAGGAACACTGAAGCTTTCTTT
CDR3aa: CASSPVVRNTEAFF

j_gene: TRBJ2-7
d_gene: -
abundance: once
v_gene: TRBV3-1
CDR3nt: TGTGCCAGCAGCCAACGGACTAACTTCTACGAGCAGTACTTC
CDR3aa: CASSQRTNFYEQYF

j_gene: TRBJ2-5
d_gene: TRBD1
abundance: many
v_gene: TRBV5-1
CDR3nt: TGCGCCAGCACTTTTCAGGGGGATGAGACCCAGTACTTC
CDR3aa: CASTFQGDETQYF

j_gene: TRBJ1-2
d_gene: TRBD1
abundance: few
v_gene: TRBV5-1
CDR3nt: TGCGCCAGCAGCCTGGGACAGGCGGATCCCTATGGCTACACCTTC
CDR3aa: CASSLGQADPYGYTF

j_gene: TRBJ1-6
d_gene: TRBD1
abundance: -
v_gene: TRBV18
CDR3nt: TGTGCCAGCTCTCGCGGACAGGATGAGAATTCACCCCTCCACTTT
CDR3aa: CASSRGQDENSPLHF

j_gene: TRBJ2-1
d_gene: TRBD1
abundance: many
v_gene: TRBV29-1
CDR3nt: TGCAGCGTTACTCGACCGGGACAGTTCCCTGAGCAGTTCTTC
CDR3aa: CSVTRPGQFPEQFF

j_gene: TRBJ2-7
d_gene: TRBD2
abundance: -
v_gene: TRBV3-1
CDR3nt: TGTGCCGGCAGCCAAGAGACTAGCGGATACTACGAGCAGTACTTC
CDR3aa: CAGSQETSGYYEQYF

j_gene: TRBJ1-4
d_gene: TRBD1
abundance: -
v_gene: TRBV20-1
CDR3nt: TGCAGTGCTTCTCCGGGACAGGCTAATGAAAAACTGTTTTTT
CDR3aa: CSASPGQANEKLFF

j_gene: TRBJ1-2
d_gene: -
abundance: few
v_gene: TRBV20-1
CDR3nt: TGCAGTGCTAGAGATCGAACGACCACTAATGGCTACACCTTC
CDR3aa: CSARDRTTTNGYTF

j_gene: TRBJ2-5
d_gene: TRBD1
abundance: few
v_gene: TRBV20-1
CDR3nt: TGCAGTGCGGCCACCACCGGGACAGTACAAGAGACCCAGTACTTC
CDR3aa: CSAATTGTVQETQYF

j_gene: TRBJ1-1
d_gene: -
abundance: many
v_gene: TRBV5-1
CDR3nt: TGTGCCAGCAGCCCAGGGACCCTGAACACTGAAGCTTTCTTT
CDR3aa: CASSPGTLNTEAFF

j_gene: TRBJ1-4
d_gene: -
abundance: few
v_gene: TRBV7-2
CDR3nt: TGTGCCAGCAGCTTAGCGTTCGAAAAACTGTTTTTT
CDR3aa: CASSLAFEKLFF

j_gene: TRBJ1-4
d_gene: -
abundance: -
v_gene: TRBV5-6
CDR3nt: TGTGCCAGCAGCGCCGGGGCACCAACAACTAATGAAAAACTGTTTTTT
CDR3aa: CASSAGAPTTNEKLFF

j_gene: TRBJ1-2
d_gene: -
abundance: few
v_gene: TRBV6-1
CDR3nt: TGTGCCAGCAGCCAGCCCCGGACGGGGAACTATGGCTACACCTTC
CDR3aa: CASSQPRTGNYGYTF

j_gene: TRBJ2-1
d_gene: -
abundance: few
v_gene: TRBV20-1
CDR3nt: TGCAGTACCAGAGGGACTCCCACTAATGAGCAGTTCTTC
CDR3aa: CSTRGTPTNEQFF

j_gene: TRBJ2-3
d_gene: -
abundance: -
v_gene: TRBV12-3/TRBV12-4
CDR3nt: TGTGCCAGCAGTTACAGGGTGCTGAGCACAGATACGCAGTATTTT
CDR3aa: CASSYRVLSTDTQYF

j_gene: TRBJ2-7
d_gene: TRBD2
abundance: few
v_gene: TRBV9
CDR3nt: TGTGCCAACAGCTTGTCGACTAGCGGCCCCCTCTACGAGCAGTACTTC
CDR3aa: CANSLSTSGPLYEQYF

j_gene: TRBJ2-5
d_gene: TRBD2
abundance: few
v_gene: TRBV4-1
CDR3nt: TGCGCCAGCAGCCAGTCTGGACTAGCCCAAGAGACCCAGTACTTC
CDR3aa: CASSQSGLAQETQYF

j_gene: TRBJ1-4
d_gene: -
abundance: once
v_gene: TRBV6-1
CDR3nt: TGTGCCAGCAGGGCAGGATACCTTTATAGTCTGTTTTTT
CDR3aa: CASRAGYLYSLFF

j_gene: TRBJ2-1
d_gene: -
abundance: few
v_gene: TRBV4-1
CDR3nt: TGCGCCGGCGCCGGGGAGCCCTACAATGAGCAGTTCTTC
CDR3aa: CAGAGEPYNEQFF

j_gene: TRBJ2-2
d_gene: -
abundance: -
v_gene: TRBV20-1
CDR3nt: TGCAGTGCTAGAGATCCCCGAAGGGGTTTGGACACCGGGGAGCTGTTTTTT
CDR3aa: CSARDPRRGLDTGELFF

j_gene: TRBJ2-3
d_gene: TRBD2
abundance: -
v_gene: TRBV15
CDR3nt: TGTGCCACCAGCCGACAGCGGGAGAACACAGATACGCAGTATTTT
CDR3aa: CATSRQRENTDTQYF

j_gene: TRBJ1-5
d_gene: -
abundance: -
v_gene: TRBV15
CDR3nt: TGTGCCACCAGCAGAGATAAGGGGCAGAACCAGCCCCAGCATTTT
CDR3aa: CATSRDKGQNQPQHF

j_gene: TRBJ1-2
d_gene: TRBD1
abundance: -
v_gene: TRBV6-1
CDR3nt: TGTGCCAGCAGTGAATATCAGGGGGCGACGGGCTACACCTTC
CDR3aa: CASSEYQGATGYTF

j_gene: TRBJ1-2
d_gene: -
abundance: -
v_gene: TRBV7-2
CDR3nt: TGTGCCAGCAGCTTAGACTTCTTGGCAGGGGTTAACTATGGCTACACCTTC
CDR3aa: CASSLDFLAGVNYGYTF

j_gene: TRBJ2-7
d_gene: -
abundance: once
v_gene: TRBV18
CDR3nt: TGTGCCAGCTCACCCCTACAGGCCACCTCCTACGAGCAGTACTTC
CDR3aa: CASSPLQATSYEQYF

j_gene: TRBJ2-3
d_gene: -
abundance: -
v_gene: TRBV9
CDR3nt: TGTGCCAGCAGCTCTCAACCAAACCCAACAGATACGCAGTATTTT
CDR3aa: CASSSQPNPTDTQYF

j_gene: TRBJ2-7
d_gene: -
abundance: few
v_gene: TRBV11-3
CDR3nt: TGTGCCAGCAGCCCTGGTGAGGGCTATTACGAGCAGTACTTC
CDR3aa: CASSPGEGYYEQYF

j_gene: TRBJ2-1
d_gene: -
abundance: few
v_gene: TRBV27
CDR3nt: TGTGCCAGCCGACTAGTAATGTTTGGGAACAATGAGCAGTTCTTC
CDR3aa: CASRLVMFGNNEQFF

j_gene: TRBJ2-1
d_gene: TRBD2
abundance: -
v_gene: TRBV6-1
CDR3nt: TGTGCCAGCAAATCCAGGACTAGCGGGAGTCCCTACAATGAGCAGTTCTTC
CDR3aa: CASKSRTSGSPYNEQFF

j_gene: TRBJ2-1
d_gene: TRBD2
abundance: -
v_gene: TRBV5-1
CDR3nt: TGCGCCAGCAGCATCCTTCAACTAGCGCAAGAGACCCAGTTCTTC
CDR3aa: CASSILQLAQETQFF

j_gene: TRBJ2-7
d_gene: -
abundance: few
v_gene: TRBV28
CDR3nt: TGTGCCAGCAGTACAGCAGGGCCGACCTACGAGCAGTACTTC
CDR3aa: CASSTAGPTYEQYF

j_gene: TRBJ2-7
d_gene: TRBD2
abundance: -
v_gene: TRBV4-1
CDR3nt: TGCGCCAGCAGCCCGCTAGCGGCTAGCTCCTACGAGCAGTACTTC
CDR3aa: CASSPLAASSYEQYF

j_gene: TRBJ1-2
d_gene: -
abundance: -
v_gene: TRBV6-1
CDR3nt: TGTGCCAGCAGTGCCGAAAGAGTCTCAGGGGCGCGGGGCTACACCTTC
CDR3aa: CASSAERVSGARGYTF

j_gene: TRBJ2-3
d_gene: TRBD1
abundance: -
v_gene: TRBV24-1
CDR3nt: TGTGCCACCAGTCACCGGGACAGGGATACTGCGCAGTATTTT
CDR3aa: CATSHRDRDTAQYF

j_gene: TRBJ2-7
d_gene: -
abundance: -
v_gene: TRBV20-1
CDR3nt: TGCAGTGCAGAACCAACTGGACCCTACGAGCAGTACTTC
CDR3aa: CSAEPTGPYEQYF

j_gene: TRBJ2-7
d_gene: -
abundance: -
v_gene: TRBV12-3/TRBV12-4
CDR3nt: TGTGCCAGCAGTTGGGACCTACTCTCCTACGAGCAGTACTTC
CDR3aa: CASSWDLLSYEQYF

j_gene: TRBJ2-5
d_gene: TRBD1
abundance: many
v_gene: TRBV4-1
CDR3nt: TGCGCCAGCAGCCCCTCCGCGACAGGGGCGCCTAGGGAGACCCAGTACTTC
CDR3aa: CASSPSATGAPRETQYF

j_gene: TRBJ2-3
d_gene: TRBD2
abundance: few
v_gene: TRBV15
CDR3nt: TGTGCCACTAGCAGGGAGCGGGACCTAACGGATACGCAGTATTTT
CDR3aa: CATSRERDLTDTQYF

j_gene: TRBJ2-5
d_gene: -
abundance: -
v_gene: TRBV5-1
CDR3nt: TGCGCCAGCAGCTTAACCCCCATAACTAGGGAAGAGACCCAGTACTTC
CDR3aa: CASSLTPITREETQYF

j_gene: TRBJ2-3
d_gene: -
abundance: many
v_gene: TRBV5-1
CDR3nt: TGCGCCAGCAGCCCCGTCGCTGGGACAGATACGCAGTATTTT
CDR3aa: CASSPVAGTDTQYF

j_gene: TRBJ2-5
d_gene: TRBD1
abundance: once
v_gene: TRBV25-1
CDR3nt: TGTGCCAGCAGTGGTAGGGGGACAGGGGGATTAGAGCAGTACTTC
CDR3aa: CASSGRGTGGLEQYF

j_gene: TRBJ2-3
d_gene: -
abundance: many
v_gene: TRBV9
CDR3nt: TGTGCCAGCAGCGTAGGGTGGTATAGCACAGATACGCAGTATTTT
CDR3aa: CASSVGWYSTDTQYF

j_gene: TRBJ2-3
d_gene: -
abundance: -
v_gene: TRBV20-1
CDR3nt: TGCAGTGCCCGTCGGCCCTCCGTGACGCAGTATTTT
CDR3aa: CSARRPSVTQYF

j_gene: TRBJ2-3
d_gene: TRBD1
abundance: few
v_gene: TRBV18
CDR3nt: TGTGCCAGCTCACCGACAGGGGCAAACACAGATACGCAGTATTTT
CDR3aa: CASSPTGANTDTQYF